This T cell receptor (beta chain) derives from a study of T cells in Graves' hyperthyroidism and ophthalmopathy. Across the whole study: Pretreatment peripheral blood was obtained at initial diagnosis. Broader study findings: Ophthalmopathy onset followed model prediction by a median around six months.

Germline lookup yields CDR1 SGHVS and CDR2 FQNEAQ. The CDR3 sequence is 14 residues long. The V gene end was trimmed by 5 bases and the J gene end by 5 bases; junction bases not matched to a gene: 7. There were TCR beta CDR3 regions amplified from RNA transcripts. HTBI primers drove first-round RT-PCR of the TCR CDR3. MiXCR was run by TCRdb on the multiplex PCR reads, yielding one entry per CDR3 protein. The sample lists about 550,000 distinct CDR3 sequences; less than 25% were seen once. This clonotype was observed many times. Its antigen is currently unknown. The receptor was derived from a man aged 18 to 29 with Graves' hyperthyroidism. Sequencing input: blood. The V gene is TRBV7-8, the J gene TRBJ2-5, with 8 bases fitting TRBD1. The CDR3 is CASSPDRAEETQYF. In nucleotides, the CDR3 is TGTGCCAGCAGCCCGGACAGGGCGGAGGAGACCCAGTACTTC.